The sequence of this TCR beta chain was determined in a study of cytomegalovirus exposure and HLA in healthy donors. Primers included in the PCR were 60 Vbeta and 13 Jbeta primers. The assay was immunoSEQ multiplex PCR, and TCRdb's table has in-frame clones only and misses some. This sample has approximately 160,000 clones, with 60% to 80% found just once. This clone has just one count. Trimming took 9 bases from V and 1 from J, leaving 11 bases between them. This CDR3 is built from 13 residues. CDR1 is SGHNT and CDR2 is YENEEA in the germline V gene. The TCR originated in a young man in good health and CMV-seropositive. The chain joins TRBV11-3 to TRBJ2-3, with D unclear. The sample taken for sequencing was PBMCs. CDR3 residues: CASSQLGTDTQYF. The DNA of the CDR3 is TGTGCCAGTAGTCAACTCGGCACAGATACGCAGTATTTT.